One and the same sample provided the 14 T cell receptor beta chains below, sequenced in a study of cytomegalovirus exposure and HLA in healthy donors. In the PCR, 60 Vbeta and 13 Jbeta primers were used. Using immunoSEQ multiplex PCR, the repertoire was profiled, and TCRdb retains in-frame clones only, with some absent. Of 150,000 to 200,000 clones in the sample, 60% to 80% were seen once. The sequenced sample was PBMCs. The receptors were sampled from a woman between 35 and 50 years old in good health and CMV-seropositive.

This chain joins TRBV4-2 and TRBJ1-5; D is perhaps TRBD1 (6 bases). Germline CDR1 LGHNA, CDR2 YNFKEQ. The CDR3 runs 16 residues. V gave up 8 bases and J gave up 5 bases, with 22 bases separating them. The CDR3 DNA is TGTGCCAGCGGCCCCGTTGGGGCAGGGGAATATCAGCCCCAGCATTTT. It encodes CASGPVGAGEYQPQHF.

V gene TRBV11-2 combines with J gene TRBJ1-1; D unresolved. This CDR3 is built from 13 residues. In germline, CDR1 is SGHAT, CDR2 FQNNGV. With 11 bases removed from V and 3 bases from J, the gap between germline ends came to 16 bases. The CDR3 DNA sequence: TGTGCCCCCAGGCGGGGTGTGGACACTGAAGCTTTCTTT. Amino acid sequence: CAPRRGVDTEAFF. Looking up the rest from reference TRBV11-2 and TRBJ1-1 gives the full variable domain: EAGVAQSPRYKIIEKRQSVAFWCNPISGHATLYWYQQILGQGPKLLIQFQNNGVVDDSQLPKDRFSAERLKGVDSTLKIQPAKLEDSAVYLCAPRRGVDTEAFFGQGTRLTVV.

V is TRBV7-9 and J is TRBJ1-1; TRBD1 matches 7 bases. V lost 3 bases, J lost 1 base, and 11 bases stayed unmatched. The CDR3 sequence is 17 residues long. The germline gives CDR1 SEHNR, CDR2 FQNEAQ (reference sequence). Written as DNA, the CDR3 is TGTGCCAGCAGCTTGGAGGGGGCAATACATCCGAACACTGAAGCTTTCTTT. Its protein is CASSLEGAIHPNTEAFF.

The gene calls are TRBV6-1 and TRBJ1-4; D not resolved. The V gene's germline CDR1 is MNHNS and CDR2 SASEGT. The CDR3 runs 15 residues. V was shortened by 3 bases and J by 0 bases, with 8 bases between the two germline ends. The CDR3 loop reads CASSDRMATNEKLFF. In DNA, the CDR3 is TGTGCCAGCAGTGACAGGATGGCAACTAATGAAAAACTGTTTTTT.

The CDR3 DNA reads TGTGCCAGCAGCTTACGACAGGGGCTAGAAGCTTTCTTT. It yields the protein CASSLRQGLEAFF. The chain has TRBV5-5 and TRBJ1-1; 8 bases map to TRBD1. The CDR3 loop spans 13 amino acids. V lost 2 bases to trimming and J lost 8 bases; unmatched junction nucleotides: 5. Germline values: CDR1 SGHKS, CDR2 YYEKEE (reference sequence).

This chain connects TRBV5-1 to TRBJ2-2; D is possibly TRBD2 (6 bases). CDR1 SGHRS and CDR2 YFSETQ come from the germline V gene. The CDR3 sequence is 16 residues long. V was pared by 1 base and J by 1 base, with 11 bases between. DNA of the CDR3: TGCGCCAGCAGCTTGTCTGGAGCGGGGAACACCGGGGAGCTGTTTTTT. This translates into CASSLSGAGNTGELFF.

CDR3 DNA sequence: TGTGCCAGCTCGCCCGGGACTAGCGGAGGCACAGATACGCAGTATTTT. Encoded protein: CASSPGTSGGTDTQYF. The chain employs TRBV18 and TRBJ2-3, with 11 positions matching TRBD2. Germline values: CDR1 KGHSH, CDR2 LQKENI. CDR3 length: 16 amino acids. Germline trimming cut 6 bases from V and 1 base from J; bases unmatched to any gene: 6. The variable domain in full, with the rest retrieved from reference TRBV18 and TRBJ2-3, is NAGVMQNPRHLVRRRGQEARLRCSPMKGHSHVYWYRQLPEEGLKFMVYLQKENIIDESGMPKERFSAEFPKEGPSILRIQQVVRGDSAAYFCASSPGTSGGTDTQYFGPGTRLTVL.

The chain uses TRBV7-3 and TRBJ2-1; TRBD2 aligns across 7 bases. V dropped 2 bases and J dropped 0; count of bases not matched to a gene: 4. Per germline, CDR1 SGHTA and CDR2 FQGTGA. CDR3 length: 16 amino acids. CDR3 nucleotide sequence: TGTGCCAGCAGCTTAGGGGGGGTTAGCTCCTACAATGAGCAGTTCTTC. This sequence encodes CASSLGGVSSYNEQFF.

The V and J genes are TRBV5-5 and TRBJ2-2, with 7 nucleotides matching TRBD1. The length of the CDR3 is 16 residues. V shed 4 bases and J 3 bases; nucleotides not matched to a gene: 9. In germline, CDR1 is SGHKS, CDR2 YYEKEE (reference sequence). The CDR3 DNA reads TGTGCCAGCAGCCCGCCACAGGGGTCGCACACCGGGGAGCTGTTTTTT. This encodes CASSPPQGSHTGELFF.

In this sample, this clone turned up a few times. The rearrangement uses TRBV5-1 and TRBJ2-7, with D possibly TRBD1 on 7 matching bases. V lost 0 bases, J lost 3 bases, and 10 bases lay in between. Germline-derived CDR1 and CDR2 are SGHRS and YFSETQ. This CDR3 has 14 residues. In DNA form, the CDR3 reads TGCGCCAGCAGCTTGGGGCAGGGGGGCTACGAGCAGTACTTC. This sequence encodes CASSLGQGGYEQYF.

This chain joins TRBV10-3 and TRBJ2-5; 9 bases line up with TRBD2. Trimming cost V 11 bases and J 5 bases; bases outside gene matches: 12. The germline V gene has CDR1 ENHRY and CDR2 SYGVKD. The CDR3 spans 14 residues. The CDR3 reads CARILREGRETQYF. CDR3 bases: TGTGCCCGGATCTTGCGGGAGGGCCGGGAGACCCAGTACTTC.

The chain carries TRBV18 and TRBJ2-5, with a weak D call TRBD1 (6 bases). Trimming pared 2 bases from V and 5 bases from J, leaving 6 bases between. CDR3 length: 12 residues. Germline V gene sequence: CDR1 KGHSH, CDR2 LQKENI. The chain's CDR3 is CASSPDRETQYF. CDR3 in DNA: TGTGCCAGCTCACCAGACAGGGAGACCCAGTACTTC.

The V gene is TRBV7-2, the J gene TRBJ2-2, with TRBD1 as a possible D gene (6 bases). V was cut by 1 base and J by 5 bases, with 14 bases left in between. The CDR3 is 16 amino acids. CDR1 is SGHTA and CDR2 is FQGNSA in the germline V gene. The CDR3 loop reads CASSLGGPGWTGELFF. In DNA, the CDR3 is TGTGCCAGCAGCTTAGGGGGGCCCGGATGGACCGGGGAGCTGTTTTTT.

V and J are TRBV6-6 and TRBJ1-5; D unclear. The V end was cut by 5 bases, the J end by 4 bases, with 12 bases between. CDR1 and CDR2 (germline): MNHNY, SVGAGI (reference sequence). This CDR3 region has 14 residues. In DNA, the CDR3 is TGTGCCAGCAGTCAGGAATTGTGGAATCAGCCCCAGCATTTT. It is translated as CASSQELWNQPQHF.